The clone carrying this T cell receptor (beta chain) has more than one count but fewer than ten. Its antigen remains unknown. The data stem from a study of identical twins. General study results and limits: Without tracking the same donors, conclusions rested on cross-sectional statistical analysis. Twins' excess sharing was less marked for out-of-frame beta sequences.

The V end lost 4 bases, the J end lost 1 base, and 15 bases lay between the germline ends. CDR1 and CDR2 from the germline V gene are SGHRS and YFSETQ. The CDR3 length is 16 residues. TCRdb passed the 5' RACE reads through MiXCR, listing each CDR3 protein once. The sample contains about 340,000 distinct CDR3 sequences, 9% to 10% of which appear only once. The source material was naive T cells sorted from blood. This TCR came from a woman aged 45 to 65 in good health. J is TRBJ2-1 and V is TRBV5-1, with a tentative D call TRBD2 (6 bases). The CDR3 nucleotides read TGCGCCAGCAGCCCTCACTCGGGAGCGTCCTACAATGAGCAGTTCTTC. It translates to CASSPHSGASYNEQFF.